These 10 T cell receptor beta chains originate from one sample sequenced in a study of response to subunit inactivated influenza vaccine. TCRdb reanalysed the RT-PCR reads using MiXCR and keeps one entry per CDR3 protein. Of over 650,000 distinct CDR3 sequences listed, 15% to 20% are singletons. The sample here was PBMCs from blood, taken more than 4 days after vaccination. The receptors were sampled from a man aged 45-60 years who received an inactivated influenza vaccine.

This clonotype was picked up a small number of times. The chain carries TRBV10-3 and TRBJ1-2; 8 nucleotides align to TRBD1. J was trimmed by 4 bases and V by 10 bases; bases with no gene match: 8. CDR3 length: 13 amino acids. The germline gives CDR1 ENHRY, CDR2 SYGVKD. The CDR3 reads CATVDRERYGYTF. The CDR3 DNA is TGTGCCACCGTGGACAGGGAACGCTATGGCTACACCTTC.

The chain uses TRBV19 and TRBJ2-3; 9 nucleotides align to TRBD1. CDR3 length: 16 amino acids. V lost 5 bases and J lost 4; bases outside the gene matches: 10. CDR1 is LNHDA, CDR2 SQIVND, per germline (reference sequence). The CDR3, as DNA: TGTGCCAGTAGTCTGCCGGGGACAGGGAGCGCAGATACGCAGTATTTT. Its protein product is CASSLPGTGSADTQYF.

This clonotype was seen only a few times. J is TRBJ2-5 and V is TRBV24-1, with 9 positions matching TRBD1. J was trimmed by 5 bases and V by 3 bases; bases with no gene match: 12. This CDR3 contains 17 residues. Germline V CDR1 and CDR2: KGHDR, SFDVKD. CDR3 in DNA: TGTGCCACCAGTGATCGAGGACAGGGGCCTTTTCTGGAGACCCAGTACTTC. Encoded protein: CATSDRGQGPFLETQYF.

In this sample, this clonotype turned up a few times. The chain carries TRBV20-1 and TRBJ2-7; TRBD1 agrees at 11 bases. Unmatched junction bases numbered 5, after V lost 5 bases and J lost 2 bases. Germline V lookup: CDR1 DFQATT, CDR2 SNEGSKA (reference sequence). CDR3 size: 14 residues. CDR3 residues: CSAGGQGGTYEQYF. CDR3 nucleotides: TGCAGTGCTGGGGGACAGGGGGGAACCTACGAGCAGTACTTC.

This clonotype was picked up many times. CDR3 nucleotides: TGTGCCACCAGTGATTTTGGGCAGGGTCGGGAGACCCAGTACTTC. Its protein product is CATSDFGQGRETQYF. The chain is built from TRBV24-1 and TRBJ2-5, with D perhaps TRBD1 (5 bases). CDR3 length: 15 residues. Trimming pared 1 base from V and 5 bases from J, leaving 13 bases between. Germline-derived CDR1 and CDR2 are KGHDR and SFDVKD.

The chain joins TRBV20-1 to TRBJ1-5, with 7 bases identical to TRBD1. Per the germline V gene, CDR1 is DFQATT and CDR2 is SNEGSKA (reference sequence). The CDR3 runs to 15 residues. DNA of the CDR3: TGCAGCGTGACAGGGATTCGTTACCGGAGTCAGCCCCAGCATTTT. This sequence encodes CSVTGIRYRSQPQHF.

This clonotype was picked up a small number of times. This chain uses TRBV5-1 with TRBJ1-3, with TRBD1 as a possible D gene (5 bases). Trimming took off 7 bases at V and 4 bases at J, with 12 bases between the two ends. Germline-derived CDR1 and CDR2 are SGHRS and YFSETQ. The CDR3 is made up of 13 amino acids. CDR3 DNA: TGCGCCAGCGCGGGGCTTGGGGGAAACACCATATATTTT. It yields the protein CASAGLGGNTIYF.

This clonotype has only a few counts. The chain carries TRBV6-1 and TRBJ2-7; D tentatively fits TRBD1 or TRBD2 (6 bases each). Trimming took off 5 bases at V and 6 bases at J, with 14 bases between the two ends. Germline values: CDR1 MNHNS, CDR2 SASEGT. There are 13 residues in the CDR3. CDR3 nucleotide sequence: TGTGCCAGCAGTACCGTTTGGGGGGCCGAGCAGTACTTC. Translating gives CASSTVWGAEQYF.

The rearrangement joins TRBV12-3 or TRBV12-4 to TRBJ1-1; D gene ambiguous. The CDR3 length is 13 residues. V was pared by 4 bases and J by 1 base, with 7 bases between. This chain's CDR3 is CASSSHRNTEAFF. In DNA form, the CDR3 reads TGTGCCAGCAGTTCTCACAGGAACACTGAAGCTTTCTTT.

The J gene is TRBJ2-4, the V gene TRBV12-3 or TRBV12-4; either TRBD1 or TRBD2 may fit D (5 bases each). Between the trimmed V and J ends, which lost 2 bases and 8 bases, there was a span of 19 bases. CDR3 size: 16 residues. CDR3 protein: CASSLLGPRDGDIQYF. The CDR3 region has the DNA TGTGCCAGCAGTTTATTGGGACCTCGGGACGGAGACATTCAGTACTTC.